Each of the 6 T cell receptor beta chains below was sequenced from the same sample in a study of blood T cells in healthy people across ages. The second PCR ran roughly 6 to 11 cycles with a sample-barcoded 5' primer and J-beta primers. TCRdb fed the 5' RACE reads into MiXCR, producing one record per CDR3 protein. The sample shows about 930,000 distinct CDR3 sequences, almost 30% of them seen only once. The same data also went into a second study, on T cells of mothers and their children.

Material for sequencing was blood. The receptors here all came from a woman between 40 and 55 years old in good health.

This clonotype was found a few times. J is TRBJ2-1 and V is TRBV7-9, with a weak D call TRBD1 (6 bases). V gave up 4 bases and J gave up 5 bases, with 15 bases separating them. Germline V CDR1 and CDR2: SEHNR, FQNEAQ (reference sequence). This CDR3 is 15 amino acids long. The CDR3 spells CASSYAGTYNNEQFF. CDR3 nucleotide sequence: TGTGCCAGCAGCTACGCCGGGACATATAACAATGAGCAGTTCTTC. The variable domain in full, with the rest retrieved from reference TRBV7-9 and TRBJ2-1, is DTGVSQNPRHKITKRGQNVTFRCDPISEHNRLYWYRQTLGQGPEFLTYFQNEAQLEKSRLLSDRFSAERPKGSFSTLEIQRTEQGDSAMYLCASSYAGTYNNEQFFGPGTRLTVL.

The V call is TRBV29-1, the J call TRBJ2-2; 7 positions match TRBD1. The trim removed 7 bases at V and 5 bases at J, leaving 19 bases unmatched. The germline V gene has CDR1 SQVTM and CDR2 ANQGSEA. The CDR3 loop spans 17 amino acids. The CDR3: CSGTGVGGSRGTGELFF. DNA of the CDR3: TGCAGCGGTACAGGGGTTGGTGGTTCTCGGGGAACCGGGGAGCTGTTTTTT.

The chain uses TRBV5-5 and TRBJ1-4; no clear D. Trimming removed 4 bases from V and 6 bases from J, with 10 bases in between. Germline V CDR1 and CDR2: SGHKS, YYEKEE (reference sequence). The CDR3 extends over 13 amino acids. The CDR3 is CASSPWTDEKLFF. CDR3 in DNA: TGTGCCAGCAGCCCGTGGACCGATGAAAAACTGTTTTTT.

The gene calls are TRBV6-5 and TRBJ1-2; D is unclear. V gave up 2 bases and J gave up 5 bases, with 9 bases separating them. Per germline, CDR1 MNHEY and CDR2 SVGAGI. The CDR3 has 13 amino acids. CDR3 nucleotides: TGTGCCAGCAGTTACGTCGGGAGTTATGGCTACACCTTC. Amino acid sequence: CASSYVGSYGYTF.

This clonotype appeared a few times. V is TRBV7-3 and J is TRBJ1-5; D remains unclear. Trimming took off 6 bases at V and 10 bases at J, with 22 bases between the two ends. From germline, CDR1 is SGHTA and CDR2 FQGTGA. The CDR3 contains 15 residues. The CDR3 reads CASSLKIGPELPQHF. The CDR3 DNA sequence: TGTGCCAGCAGTCTGAAAATCGGTCCAGAGTTACCCCAGCATTTT.

There are many counts of this clonotype. This chain connects TRBV7-9 to TRBJ1-2; D gene unclear. CDR1 is SEHNR and CDR2 is FQNEAQ in the germline V gene (reference sequence). Trimming pared 11 bases from V and 6 bases from J, leaving 4 bases between. This CDR3 has 8 amino acids. CDR3: CAPDGYTF. As DNA, the CDR3 is TGTGCCCCCGATGGCTACACCTTC.